One sample yielded the 5 T cell receptor beta chains listed below, sequenced in a study of T cell responses to AZD1222 COVID-19 vaccine. Method: immunoSEQ multiplex PCR; TCRdb's copy keeps in-frame clones and lacks some. Of around 270,000 clones listed, 90% to 95% are singletons. Sequencing was performed on peripheral blood, taken 28 days after the second AZD1222 dose. The source of these receptors is an adult who received the AZD1222 COVID-19 vaccine.

V is TRBV2 and J is TRBJ1-1, with TRBD1 matching over 7 bases. This CDR3 comprises 14 residues. CDR1 is SNHLY, CDR2 FYNNEI, per germline. With V trimmed by 8 bases and J by 4 bases, 10 bases remained unmatched. CDR3 sequence reads: CASAKDRLGTEAFF. CDR3 in DNA: TGTGCCAGCGCGAAGGACAGGCTGGGCACTGAAGCTTTCTTT. The whole variable domain, filled in from reference TRBV2 and TRBJ1-1, reads EPEVTQTPSHQVTQMGQEVILRCVPISNHLYFYWYRQILGQKVEFLVSFYNNEISEKSEIFDDQFSVERPDGSNFTLKIRSTKLEDSAMYFCASAKDRLGTEAFFGQGTRLTVV.

The DNA for the CDR3 is TGTGCCAGCAGTTTCCTCCCAGCTACGCAGTATTTT. As protein: CASSFLPATQYF. This chain uses TRBV12-3 or TRBV12-4 with TRBJ2-3; D remains unclear. Trimming pared 3 bases from V and 8 bases from J, leaving 9 bases between. The CDR3 runs 12 residues.

The rearrangement uses TRBV11-3 and TRBJ2-1; 7 positions agree with TRBD2. The CDR3 covers 13 residues. Unmatched junction bases numbered 2, after V lost 3 bases and J lost 6 bases. Germline V lookup: CDR1 SGHNT, CDR2 YENEEA. CDR3 protein: CASSLSGANEQFF. DNA for the CDR3: TGTGCCAGCAGCTTGAGCGGGGCCAATGAGCAGTTCTTC.

The CDR3 sequence is CASSTTGVGTGELFF. The CDR3 nucleotides are TGTGCCAGCAGCACAACAGGGGTGGGAACCGGGGAGCTGTTTTTT. J is TRBJ2-2 and V is TRBV7-3; 7 bases line up with TRBD1. Germline assignment: CDR1 SGHTA and CDR2 FQGTGA. V gave up 5 bases and J gave up 5 bases; unmatched junction bases: 8. The CDR3 runs to 15 residues.

The rearrangement joins TRBV4-2 to TRBJ2-1; tentatively, D is TRBD1 (5 bases). The V end was cut by 4 bases, the J end by 5 bases, with 6 bases between. CDR3 length equals 12 residues. Germline loops: CDR1 LGHNA, CDR2 YNFKEQ. CDR3 sequence (DNA): TGTGCCAGCAGCCCCAGGGACAATGAGCAGTTCTTC. This encodes CASSPRDNEQFF.